The rows below give T cell receptor beta chains drawn from one sample of a study of regulatory T cells in long-lasting Graves disease. Each CDR3 protein is one row after TCRdb ran MiXCR on the multiplex PCR reads. Counted here are a few hundred thousand distinct CDR3 sequences, approximately 21% occurring once; the ten biggest clones make up 6.5% to 9%. Here the sequenced sample was peripheral blood mononuclear cells (PBMCs), taken when the disease was refractory, from a patient treated with antithyroid drugs. Every receptor here comes from a female donor with Graves disease. Both conserved end residues are part of each CDR3. The order of the fields is D gene, J gene, V gene, clone size, CDR3 DNA, CDR3 protein. The D gene is left open where the match is weak. Size tells how often a clone was seen (once, few, many) or the class of an expanded clone, and some rows leave it out.

>NA|TRBJ2-7|TRBV3-1|few
TGTGCCAGCAGCCAACTGGGAGTTCGGTACGAGCAGTACTTC
CASSQLGVRYEQYF
>TRBD2|TRBJ2-1|TRBV5-1|few
TGCGCCAGCAGCTTGTTTGGGACTAGCGCGGGCAATGAGCAGTTCTTC
CASSLFGTSAGNEQFF
>NA|TRBJ2-7|TRBV19|many
TGTGCCAGCGGGTTGGACATTTCCTACGAGCAGTACTTC
CASGLDISYEQYF
>NA|TRBJ1-4|TRBV20-1|NA
TGCAGTGCTAAAGGGGCTAATGAAAAACTGTTTTTT
CSAKGANEKLFF
>NA|TRBJ2-4|TRBV28|many
TGTGCCAGCAGTTTGGTCAGGGCAGCCAAAAACATTCAGTACTTC
CASSLVRAAKNIQYF
>NA|TRBJ2-5|TRBV12-3/TRBV12-4|many
TGTGCCAGCAGACCTGGGGGCGTCCAAGAAACCCAGTACTTC
CASRPGGVQETQYF
>NA|TRBJ2-2|TRBV6-1|NA
TGTGCCAGCAGTGCTGCGAACACCGGGGAGCTGTTTTTT
CASSAANTGELFF
>NA|TRBJ1-3|TRBV30|NA
TGTGCCTGGAGTGTTGGCCACTCTGGAAACACCATATATTTT
CAWSVGHSGNTIYF
>TRBD2|TRBJ2-7|TRBV2|NA
TGTGCCAGCAGTGAATTAGCGGGAGTCTACGAGCAGTACTTC
CASSELAGVYEQYF
>NA|TRBJ2-2|TRBV11-2|few
TGTGCCAGCAGCCGTAAGAGGACAGCAGATAACACCGGGGAGCTGTTTTTT
CASSRKRTADNTGELFF
>NA|TRBJ1-4|TRBV12-3/TRBV12-4|many
TGTGCCAGCAGCTTCGGACCCCTTGAAAAACTGTTTTTT
CASSFGPLEKLFF
>TRBD2|TRBJ2-3|TRBV11-2|NA
TGTGCCAGCAGCTTAGTAACCCTAGCGGGGGTCTATACGCAGTATTTT
CASSLVTLAGVYTQYF
>TRBD1|TRBJ2-1|TRBV19|NA
TGTGCCAGTAGTATTATGGGACAGGGGGTCAATGAGCAGTTCTTC
CASSIMGQGVNEQFF
>NA|TRBJ1-1|TRBV27|many
TGTGCCAGCAGTCCCCAGACAGCTAACACTGAAGCTTTCTTT
CASSPQTANTEAFF
>TRBD2|TRBJ2-3|TRBV28|few
TGTGCCAGCAGTTCACTTGGACTAGCCGATACGCAGTATTTT
CASSSLGLADTQYF
>NA|TRBJ1-1|TRBV3-1|many
TGTGCCAGCAGCCAAGTTGGGGGGACTGAAGCTTTCTTT
CASSQVGGTEAFF
>TRBD1|TRBJ1-6|TRBV2|many
TGTGCCAGCACCCGGACAGGGAATCGCGATTCACCCCTCCACTTT
CASTRTGNRDSPLHF
>NA|TRBJ1-2|TRBV18|NA
TGTGCCAGCTCACCAGTGGCAGGGGAGGACTATGGCTACACCTTC
CASSPVAGEDYGYTF
>TRBD2|TRBJ2-1|TRBV28|many
TGTGCCAGCAGTTTTGTTAGCGGGAGGGACACCTCCTACAATGAGCAGTTCTTC
CASSFVSGRDTSYNEQFF
>TRBD1|TRBJ2-3|TRBV28|NA
TGTGCCAGCAGTGTCCCCCCGGGACAGCGCACAGATACGCAGTATTTT
CASSVPPGQRTDTQYF
>NA|TRBJ2-5|TRBV12-3/TRBV12-4|many
TGTGCCAGCAGAGAGGACAGAAGCCTCGAGACCCAGTACTTC
CASREDRSLETQYF
>TRBD2|TRBJ2-7|TRBV11-2|NA
TGTGCCAGCAGCTCTCTCACGGGACTAAATTACGAGCAGTACTTC
CASSSLTGLNYEQYF
>TRBD2|TRBJ2-5|TRBV7-2|many
TGTGCCAGCAGCCTAAATAGCGGGGGGGCTGTGGAGACCCAGTACTTC
CASSLNSGGAVETQYF
>NA|TRBJ1-1|TRBV18|few
TGTGCCAGCTCACCGCGAACGGGGATTGAAGCTTTCTTT
CASSPRTGIEAFF
>NA|TRBJ1-5|TRBV16|many
TGTGCCAGCAGCCAATCGAGCAGTTATAGCAATCAGCCCCAGCATTTT
CASSQSSSYSNQPQHF
>NA|TRBJ2-5|TRBV3-1|many
TGTGCCAGCAGCCAAGCCGACCAGGGAGTGCGAGAGACCCAGTACTTC
CASSQADQGVRETQYF
>TRBD2|TRBJ2-2|TRBV25-1|many
TGTGCCAGCTCCCCCGCACTAGCGACGAACACCGGGGAGCTGTTTTTT
CASSPALATNTGELFF
>TRBD1|TRBJ1-6|TRBV11-3|many
TGTGCCAGCAGCTTAGGTGACAGGGGAGGATCACCCCTCCACTTT
CASSLGDRGGSPLHF
>TRBD1|TRBJ2-2|TRBV6-1|NA
TGTGCCAGCACCCCTAGGGACAGGGCTACCGGGGAGCTGTTTTTT
CASTPRDRATGELFF
>NA|TRBJ2-4|TRBV25-1|NA
TGTGCCAGCAGTGAAGGAAACGGCATTCAGTACTTC
CASSEGNGIQYF
>NA|TRBJ2-7|TRBV13|NA
TGTGCCAGCAGCGCCCCCTGGCCCGACTCCTACGAGCAGTACTTC
CASSAPWPDSYEQYF
>TRBD2|TRBJ2-7|TRBV29-1|few
TGCAGCGTTGTACTAGCGGGAGGGCCGTCCTACGAGCAGTACTTC
CSVVLAGGPSYEQYF
>NA|TRBJ2-7|TRBV9|few
TGTGCCAGCAGCGTAGGACAGGCTAGCTCCTACGAGCAGTACTTC
CASSVGQASSYEQYF
>TRBD1|TRBJ2-5|TRBV7-2|many
TGTGCCAGCAGCTTAGTGGGGACAGGGGGGGAGACCCAGTACTTC
CASSLVGTGGETQYF
>NA|TRBJ2-1|TRBV3-1|few
TGTGCCAGCAGCCAAGATCCGGCCTCCTACAATGAGCAGTTCTTC
CASSQDPASYNEQFF
>NA|TRBJ2-1|TRBV12-3/TRBV12-4|NA
TGTGCCAGCAGTTTTTTCCAGGTTACTCTAGTTGAGCAGTTCTTC
CASSFFQVTLVEQFF
>NA|TRBJ1-2|TRBV29-1|few
TGCAGCGTTGATCAGGGGCGCTTGTATGGCTACACCTTC
CSVDQGRLYGYTF
>NA|TRBJ1-2|TRBV18|few
TGTGCCAGCTCACTCCGGGTCGACGAGGGTGGCTACACCTTC
CASSLRVDEGGYTF
>TRBD1|TRBJ2-3|TRBV7-3|NA
TGTGCCAGCAGCCCATCGACAGGGGACGATACGCAGTATTTT
CASSPSTGDDTQYF
>NA|TRBJ2-5|TRBV20-1|NA
TGCAGTGCTAGAGTTGGGGGGGCCAGCCGGTGGACCCAGTACTTC
CSARVGGASRWTQYF
>NA|TRBJ2-7|TRBV6-2/TRBV6-3|many
TGTGCCACCGTCGGGGAAGTTAACTACGAGCAGTACTTC
CATVGEVNYEQYF
>NA|TRBJ2-1|TRBV7-8|NA
TGTGCCAGCAGCTTAATGCAGGGCAGTGAGCAGTTCTTC
CASSLMQGSEQFF